This T cell receptor (beta chain) was sequenced for a study of blood T cells in healthy people across ages. Together with a sample-barcoded 5' primer, a J-beta primer mix was included in a second PCR lasting about 7 to 12 cycles. A tag from a template-switch adaptor with 12 random nucleotides marked each cDNA molecule. TCRdb re-called the 5' RACE reads with MiXCR, one entry per CDR3 protein. The sample holds approximately 850,000 distinct CDR3 sequences, roughly 44% seen once. The CDR3 runs 12 residues. V shed 10 bases and J shed 0 bases, with 7 bases lying between them. Looked up from germline, CDR1 is MNHEY and CDR2 is SMNVEV (reference sequence). Details on this clonotype: No antigen is known for it.

Study outcomes and limitations: There was a strong correlation between TCR beta diversity and naive T cell percentage.

The V and J genes are TRBV27 and TRBJ2-1; D remains ambiguous. The sequenced sample was blood. The sequence was collected from a man between 60 and 70 years old in good health. CDR3 residues: CATSTSYNEQFF. The CDR3 DNA reads as TGTGCCACCTCGACCTCCTACAATGAGCAGTTCTTC.